The next 5 T cell receptor beta chains were all read from a single sample in a study of shared clonotypes between healthy human individuals. This table comes from immunoSEQ multiplex PCR, and its TCRdb copy is limited to in-frame clones, with some not included. The sample lists about 580,000 clones; 98% were seen once. Positive CCR7 selection of CD45RO-negative cells yielded the naive CD8 cells, and terminally differentiated effector memory CD45RA+ cells were excluded. Sample: naive CD8+ T cells sorted from blood. The receptors originated from a man between 25 and 39 years old in good health.

A single count supports this clone. The chain combines TRBV2 with TRBJ2-3, with a possible D match to TRBD2 (5 bases). Trimming removed 5 bases at V and 2 bases at J, with 20 bases between. Germline V gene sequence: CDR1 SNHLY, CDR2 FYNNEI. The CDR3 loop spans 17 amino acids. The CDR3 DNA sequence: TGTGCCAGCAGTTACTCCCCCCGGGGAGCGGACACAGATACGCAGTATTTT. Protein product: CASSYSPRGADTDTQYF.

As concerns this clone: Other DNA sequences in this specimen translate into the identical CDR3. The V and J genes are TRBV7-2 and TRBJ2-1; possibly TRBD2 for D (6 bases). V dropped 2 bases and J dropped 0 bases, with 11 bases sitting between them. CDR3 length: 16 residues. Germline V lookup: CDR1 SGHTA, CDR2 FQGNSA. The CDR3 bases are TGTGCCAGCAGCTTAAATAGCGGAAGCTCCTACAATGAGCAGTTCTTC. It codes for CASSLNSGSSYNEQFF.

The chain uses TRBV7-9 and TRBJ2-2; possible D gene TRBD2, 5 bases. Germline V gene sequence: CDR1 SEHNR, CDR2 FQNEAQ (reference sequence). The CDR3 extends over 17 amino acids. V lost 1 base and J lost 1, with 13 bases in between. CDR3 region: CASSLDHAGLNTGELFF. In nucleotides, the CDR3 is TGTGCCAGCAGCTTAGATCATGCGGGCCTGAACACCGGGGAGCTGTTTTTT. Using reference TRBV7-9 and TRBJ2-2 for the parts outside the CDR3, the full variable domain is DTGVSQNPRHKITKRGQNVTFRCDPISEHNRLYWYRQTLGQGPEFLTYFQNEAQLEKSRLLSDRFSAERPKGSFSTLEIQRTEQGDSAMYLCASSLDHAGLNTGELFFGEGSRLTVL.

The sample holds one count of this clone. The gene calls are TRBV15 and TRBJ1-5; 10 bases are shared with TRBD1. The CDR3 has 15 residues. Trimming removed 3 bases from V and 5 bases from J; junction bases left unmatched: 4. Looked up from germline, CDR1 is LNHNV and CDR2 is YYDKDF (reference sequence). Here the CDR3 reads CATSSPGTGDQPQHF. CDR3 DNA sequence: TGTGCCACCAGCAGTCCCGGGACAGGGGATCAGCCCCAGCATTTT.

The chain joins TRBV6-6 to TRBJ1-5, with 8 bases fitting TRBD1. V shed 7 bases and J 4 bases; nucleotides not matched to a gene: 6. CDR1 is MNHNY and CDR2 is SVGAGI in the germline V gene (reference sequence). The CDR3 runs to 14 residues. The CDR3 here is CASTSGTGNQPQHF. CDR3 nucleotide sequence: TGTGCCAGCACTTCAGGGACAGGTAATCAGCCCCAGCATTTT.